The entry below describes one T cell receptor (beta chain). Its antigen is not known. These data come from a study of cytomegalovirus exposure and HLA in healthy donors. Notes on the study in general: Reportedly, a later analysis found an Asian-associated ancestry cluster had fewer N-insertions than the approximately 670-donor mean. Per a prior analysis, the majority of TCR beta V segments were productive roughly 90% or roughly 30% of the time. In vitro work confirmed that three CMV-associated chains recognize CMV antigens.

With 8 bases removed from V and 8 bases from J, the gap between germline ends came to 18 bases. The CDR3 has 14 amino acids. Germline V gene sequence: CDR1 MNHEY, CDR2 SMNVEV (reference sequence). The PCR was carried out with 60 Vbeta primers and 13 Jbeta primers. Some clones are missing from TCRdb's copy, which holds only in-frame ones; the method was immunoSEQ multiplex PCR. Seen here are about 130,000 clones, about 87% observed once, and the top ten hold around 5.2%. Sequencing was done on a sample of PBMCs. This chain connects TRBV27 to TRBJ1-4; tentatively, D is TRBD1 (6 bases). The receptor's source is a woman in her twenties or thirties in good health and CMV-seronegative. The CDR3, as DNA: TGTGCCAGCGGGGGGGCCGGTTCTGGGGAAAAACTGTTTTTT. This encodes CASGGAGSGEKLFF.